This TCR beta chain comes out of a study of T cell responses to AZD1222 COVID-19 vaccine. Broader study findings: Clonal diversity was possibly underestimated, and white British individuals and females predominated among donors. AZD1222 recipients seropositive at baseline numbered only 5 or 6. Repertoires were obtained only post-peak T cell response.

Germline CDR1 and CDR2: KGHSY and FQNENV. V dropped 4 bases and J dropped 2 bases, with 9 bases sitting between them. The CDR3 covers 15 residues. The study pooled second doses at about 4 or about 12 weeks. Details on this clone: The antigen is undetermined.

Some clones are missing from TCRdb's copy, which holds only in-frame ones; the method was immunoSEQ multiplex PCR. The sample records about 140,000 clones, roughly 90% being singletons. Sequenced here: peripheral blood, sampled 28 days after the second AZD1222 dose. The gene calls are TRBV16 and TRBJ2-6; D may be TRBD1 (5 bases). The TCR originated in an adult who received the AZD1222 COVID-19 vaccine. The CDR3 protein is CASSRTGAGANVLTF. CDR3 DNA sequence: TGTGCCAGCAGCCGAACAGGAGCTGGGGCCAACGTCCTGACTTTC.